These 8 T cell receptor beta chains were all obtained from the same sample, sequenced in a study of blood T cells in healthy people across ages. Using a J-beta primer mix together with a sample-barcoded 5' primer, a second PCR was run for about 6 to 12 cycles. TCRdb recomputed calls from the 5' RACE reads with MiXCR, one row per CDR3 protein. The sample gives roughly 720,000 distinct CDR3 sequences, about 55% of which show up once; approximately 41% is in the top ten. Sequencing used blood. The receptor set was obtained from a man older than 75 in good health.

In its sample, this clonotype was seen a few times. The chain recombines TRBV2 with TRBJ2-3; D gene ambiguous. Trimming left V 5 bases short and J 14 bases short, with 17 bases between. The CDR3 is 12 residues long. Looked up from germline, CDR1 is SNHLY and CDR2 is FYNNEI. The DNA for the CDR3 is TGTGCCAGCAGTCCACCCATCCGATACGCGTATTTT. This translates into CASSPPIRYAYF.

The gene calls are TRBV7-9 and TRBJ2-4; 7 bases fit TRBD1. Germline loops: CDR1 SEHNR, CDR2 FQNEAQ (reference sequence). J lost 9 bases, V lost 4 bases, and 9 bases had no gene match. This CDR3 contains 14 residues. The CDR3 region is CASSSRTGFGIQYF. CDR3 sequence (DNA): TGTGCCAGCAGCTCTAGGACAGGCTTCGGCATTCAGTACTTC. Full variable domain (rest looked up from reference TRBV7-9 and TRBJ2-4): DTGVSQNPRHKITKRGQNVTFRCDPISEHNRLYWYRQTLGQGPEFLTYFQNEAQLEKSRLLSDRFSAERPKGSFSTLEIQRTEQGDSAMYLCASSSRTGFGIQYFGAGTRLSVL.

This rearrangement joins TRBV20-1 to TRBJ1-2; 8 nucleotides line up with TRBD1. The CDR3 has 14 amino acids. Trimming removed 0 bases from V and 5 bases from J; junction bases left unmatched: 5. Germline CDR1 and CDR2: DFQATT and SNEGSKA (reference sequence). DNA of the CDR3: TGCAGTGCTAGAGATCAGACAGGGGAGTATGGCTACACCTTC. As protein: CSARDQTGEYGYTF.

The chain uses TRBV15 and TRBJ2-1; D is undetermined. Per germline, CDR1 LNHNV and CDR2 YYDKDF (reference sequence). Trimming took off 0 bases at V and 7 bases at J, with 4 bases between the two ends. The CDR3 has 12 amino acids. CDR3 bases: TGTGCCACCAGCAGAGATGGTAATGAGCAGTTCTTC. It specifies CATSRDGNEQFF.

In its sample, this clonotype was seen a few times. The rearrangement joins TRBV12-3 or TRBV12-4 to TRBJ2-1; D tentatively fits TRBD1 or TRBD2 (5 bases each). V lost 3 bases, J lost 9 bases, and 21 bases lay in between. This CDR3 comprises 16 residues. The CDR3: CASSFRVPRAQGEQFF. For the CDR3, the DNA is TGTGCCAGCAGTTTTAGGGTTCCGAGGGCTCAGGGTGAGCAGTTCTTC.

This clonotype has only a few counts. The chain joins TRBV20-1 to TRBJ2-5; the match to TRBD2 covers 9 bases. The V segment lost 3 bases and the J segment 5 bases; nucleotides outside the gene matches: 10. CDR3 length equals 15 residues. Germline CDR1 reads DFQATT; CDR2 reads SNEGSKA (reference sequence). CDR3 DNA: TGCAGTGCTAGCCCTACGACTAGCGGACGGGAGACCCAGTACTTC. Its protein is CSASPTTSGRETQYF.

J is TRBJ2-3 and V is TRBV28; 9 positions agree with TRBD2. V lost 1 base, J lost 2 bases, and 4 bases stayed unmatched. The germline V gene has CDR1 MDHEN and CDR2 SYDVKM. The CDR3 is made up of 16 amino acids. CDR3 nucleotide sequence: TGTGCCAGCAGTTTATTAGCGGGAGATATCACAGATACGCAGTATTTT. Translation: CASSLLAGDITDTQYF.

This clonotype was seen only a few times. The CDR3 region has the DNA TGTGCCAGCACCCCATTACCCACTAGCGGGGGTTACAATGAGCAGTTCTTC. Protein product: CASTPLPTSGGYNEQFF. The chain couples TRBV9 to TRBJ2-1; 11 bases match TRBD2. After removal of 6 bases from V and 4 bases from J, the junction contained 12 bases not matched to a gene. Germline-derived CDR1 and CDR2 are SGDLS and YYNGEE. The CDR3 has 17 amino acids. The entire variable domain, with the rest obtained from reference TRBV9 and TRBJ2-1, is as follows: DSGVTQTPKHLITATGQRVTLRCSPRSGDLSVYWYQQSLDQGLQFLIQYYNGEERAKGNILERFSAQQFPDLHSELNLSSLELGDSALYFCASTPLPTSGGYNEQFFGPGTRLTVL.